This TCR beta chain is from a study of cytomegalovirus exposure and HLA in healthy donors (dated by TCRdb to 2017 to 2019). For the wider study: An earlier analysis of 587 of the donors reported 276 Gb of sequence data and around 110 million unique TCR beta sequences from about 179 million T cells. HLA typing covered class I and class II loci at four-digit resolution. Roughly 300 gigabases of sequencing data and roughly 90 million unique TCR sequences were included in an early release covering about 700 HLA-typed donors. Five DR-DQ haplotypes were handled as single units for association and clustering because linkage in the cohort was strong. High-throughput TCR immunosequencing, statistical association of individual TCRs with disease status, and machine learning were combined to predict cytomegalovirus infection status. A separate validation cohort of roughly 110 different subjects was used in addition to the 666-subject first cohort. A later analysis re-analyzed previously published TCR beta repertoires from 666 donors and added high-resolution HLA genotyping to study TCR occurrence patterns. Rather than using new phenotypic data, the later analysis identified candidate immune exposures from TCR beta sequences and from how often those sequences occurred across donors. Among the roughly 390 genotyped donors, 81% belonged to the genetic ancestry cluster associated with self-reported Caucasian donors. Alongside the repertoire data, information on donor age, sex, ethnicity and CMV serostatus was compiled. The T cell repertoires of 666 subjects were profiled by immunosequencing and related to cytomegalovirus serostatus. A later genetic analysis took genome-wide SNP genotypes for about 60% of the roughly 670 donors and used that subset as a discovery cohort. The number of donors typed differed by locus, with 629-630 for A, B, C, DRB1 and DQB1, 522 for DQA1, over 600 for DPA1, and roughly 450 for DPB1. Every repertoire in the discovery cohort had been generated on one and the same sequencing platform. Among some 410 genotyped donors of the cohort, an average of about 240,000 unique TCR beta nucleotide sequences were sequenced per donor, roughly 20% of them non-productive. The study aimed to test whether signatures of past pathogen exposure could be identified by cataloging public T cell receptors. An earlier analysis of fewer than 750 of the donors used high-throughput TCR beta sequencing to judge whether each TCR beta V gene segment behaved as functional or pseudogenic.

The full study reports these points: The classifier was reported to diagnose cytomegalovirus status with high specificity and sensitivity in both the original cohort and the validation cohort. In an earlier analysis of approximately 590 of the donors, most TCR beta V segments appeared in productive rearrangements about 90% or about 30% of the time, broadly matching IMGT annotations. According to a later analysis, parvovirus B19, influenza, CMV and Epstein-Barr virus appeared linked to several top co-occurrence clusters. A further reported finding was that TCR beta sequences accurately predicted the HLA-A and HLA-B alleles for most subjects in the first cohort. The authors suggested that the approach could potentially be extended to other disease states and immunological phenotypes. Correlated functional status among segregating V segments might reflect linkage disequilibrium, but an unknown experimental factor could not be ruled out. Assigning TCR associations to individual alleles was difficult when HLA alleles, especially DR and DQ, strongly co-occurred. Because counts were too low, around 18 rarely observed V segments, including chromosome 9 orphons, were left out of the earlier analysis of some 640 of the donors. The 87-base-pair reads could not distinguish some IMGT-functional V segments, including TRBV6-2 and TRBV6-3, so those segments were excluded. Compared with the roughly 670-donor mean, donors in an Asian-associated ancestry cluster had fewer N-insertions in productive TCRs, according to a later genetic analysis. In vitro tests confirmed that a few of the cytomegalovirus-associated TCR beta chains recognize cytomegalovirus antigens. Most TCR sequences were seen in very few donors, while some public TCRs were found in many individuals. CMV serostatus was the only immune exposure information available for the cohort. In a later genetic analysis, a missense DCLRE1C variant was associated with V-gene and J-gene trimming of TCR beta chains, and the association was replicated in an independent cohort. The study gave a list of 150 to 200 TCR beta chains associated with cytomegalovirus. The cohort was sequenced for TCR beta chains only, and without alpha or paired-chain data the features that could be detected were limited. The sequencing pipeline was judged likely to have produced a cluster of highly shared sequence variants as a technical artifact. A later analysis found that most CMV-associated TCR beta chains appeared HLA-restricted, with HLA associations seemingly driven largely by CMV exposure. A later analysis associated about 17,000 TCR beta sequences with specific HLA alleles at a false discovery rate of 0.05. According to a later analysis, TCR association rates differed among HLA loci, with DRB1 alleles showing the most associated TCRs and HLA-C alleles showing the fewest. In a later analysis, HLA-associated TCR beta chains showed more clonal expansion and lower generation probabilities than non-associated chains that were equally common. Presence/absence analyses assumed roughly uniform sequencing depth across donors, an assumption that may not hold. HLA typing was unavailable for some donors at each locus, so association tests used only the typed subset.

A word on this clone: Its antigen is not yet known. Within one base of it there is no much larger clone, and no base qualities were kept.

The library was obtained by the immunoSEQ multiplex PCR assay. A mixture of 60 forward primers for TCR Vbeta segments and 13 reverse primers for TCR Jbeta segments was used in the multiplex PCR. The CDR3 region of rearranged TCR beta genes was amplified from genomic DNA with a multiplex PCR assay. The amplified TCR beta libraries were sequenced on the Illumina HiSeq System as 87-base-pair reads. On the study's bioinformatics: A later analysis counted some 74 million unique TCR beta chains across the 690 or so repertoires, and roughly 10 million of these chains were shared by at least two donors. Raw reads were error-corrected and collapsed into unique sequences with a nearest-neighbor algorithm that merged closely related sequences to remove PCR and sequencing errors. V, D and J gene segments were assigned by aligning CDR3 sequences to IMGT reference sequences. Each retained sequence needed at least a six-nucleotide match to both a V gene segment and a J gene segment. A rearrangement counted as productive if the CDR3 had no stop codons and remained in frame with V and J, and every other rearrangement counted as non-productive. Following IMGT convention, CDR3 was defined as the stretch from the second conserved V-encoded cysteine to the conserved J-encoded phenylalanine. The earlier analysis of fewer than 700 of the donors excluded sequences that lacked an unambiguous match to a single V gene segment. An earlier analysis of over 450 of the donors classified V segments as functional when productive rearrangements were above 56.7% and as segregating when the standard deviation between donors was above 5%. To diagnose cytomegalovirus status from the catalog of TCR beta chain sequences, a statistical classification framework was built. In a later analysis, V and J genes were assigned by comparing TCR nucleotide sequences against IMGT/GENE-DB human TR gene sequences. In a later analysis, CDR3 sequences and most-parsimonious VDJ recombination scenarios were assigned using the TCRdist pipeline. In a later analysis, each TCR beta chain was defined by its CDR3 amino acid sequence together with its V-gene family, and reads without a unique V-gene family were excluded. In a later analysis, fewer than 650 highly shared, low-generation-probability nucleotide sequences were removed to address suspected cross-contamination and a sequencing artifact. A later analysis calculated a clonal expansion index for each public chain from normalized within-repertoire ranks of inferred template counts. In a later analysis, generation probabilities were computed with a VDJ recombination model fitted to out-of-frame rearrangements, and the resulting probabilities were checked against IGoR. In a later analysis, TCR-TCR, TCR-HLA and TCR-CMV co-occurrence was scored with hypergeometric tests, and a repertoire-size bias correction was applied to TCR pairs. A later analysis estimated false discovery rates by permuting HLA or CMV assignments 20 times. In a later analysis, co-occurring TCRs were grouped using DBSCAN, and TCRdist sequence similarity was added for clustering within HLA-allele-positive subsets. Co-occurrence clustering excluded repertoires with fewer than 30,000 or more than 120,000 public chains, plus five with anomalous nucleotide sharing. TCRdb took over this immuneACCESS table, retaining in-frame rearrangements with V and J assigned. Such tables are incomplete; in checked studies, under half of the missing clones stem from an unresolved V gene, and the remainder is unexplained. That table is the source of V, J and clone size, and D and trimming were worked out from the DNA. The sample has under 100,000 clones on record, around three quarters of them singletons. More than 7% of the sample lies in the top ten.

Its CDR3 holds 16 amino acids, cysteine through phenylalanine. Only CDR3 DNA is held: 48 bases, read in frame from base 1. The junction shows trimming of 3 bases on V and 3 bases on J, plus 17 bases between the germline ends. The germline V gene encodes CDR1 SGHRS and CDR2 YFSETQ. The cohort consisted of fewer than 700 healthy bone marrow donors. Cohort members were all nominally healthy when sampled, although unrecorded immune exposures were likely present. CMV serostatus was positive for 289 and negative for about 55% of the roughly 670 cohort members, and was not recorded for this donor. A peripheral blood sample was provided by each donor, and peripheral blood mononuclear cells were used for TCR beta sequencing. Genomic DNA was extracted from the blood cell samples with the Qiagen DNeasy Blood Extraction Kit.

Sequenced material: PBMCs. The chain is assembled from TRBV5-1 and TRBJ2-3, with the identity of the D gene unclear. This TCR came from a human donor in good health. The DNA is as follows: TGCGCCAGCAGCTACTCGATTTCGCTTCGGACAGATACGCAGTATTTT. Its protein reads: CASSYSISLRTDTQYF. Where the CDR3 stops, the reference TRBV5-1 and TRBJ2-3 genes take over; the full variable domain is KAGVTQTPRYLIKTRGQQVTLSCSPISGHRSVSWYQQTPGQGLQFLFEYFSETQRNKGNFPGRFSGRQFSNSRSEMNVSTLELGDSALYLCASSYSISLRTDTQYFGPGTRLTVL.